The 22 T cell receptor beta chains given below trace back to one sample, sequenced in a study of T-cell memory formation after mild COVID-19. Each CDR3 protein is one row after TCRdb ran MiXCR on the 5' RACE reads. The repertoire includes fewer than 250,000 distinct CDR3 sequences, around 16% of them detected once, and roughly 2.6% sits in the top ten. Sequenced input: PBMCs or a T cell subset sorted from them (not recorded which). Source of these receptors: an adult woman who had mild COVID-19 (a few samples of this study predate the infection). Cell type and time point are not known.

This clonotype was observed a handful of times. The CDR3 spells CAWSRTANTEAFF. DNA for the CDR3: TGTGCCTGGAGTCGCACGGCGAACACTGAAGCTTTCTTT. This chain connects TRBV30 to TRBJ1-1; the D is unclear. The V gene's germline CDR1 is GTSNPN and CDR2 SVGIG (reference sequence). Trimming took off 2 bases at V and 1 base at J, with 8 bases between the two ends. This CDR3 is built from 13 residues.

The rearrangement joins TRBV7-3 to TRBJ2-1; 8 bases match TRBD2. In germline, CDR1 is SGHTA, CDR2 FQGTGA. The length of the CDR3 is 15 residues. V was clipped by 6 bases and J by 4 bases; unmatched bases: 8. The DNA for the CDR3 is TGTGCCAGCAGGGACCCTAGCGGGCAATACAATGAGCAGTTCTTC. Translated, it gives CASRDPSGQYNEQFF.

The chain joins TRBV5-1 to TRBJ2-5; D remains unclear. Germline V CDR1 and CDR2: SGHRS, YFSETQ. The CDR3 is 13 amino acids. V lost 4 bases and J 4 bases, leaving 11 bases between the germline ends. CDR3 amino acids: CASSRRVRETQYF. CDR3 bases: TGCGCCAGCAGCCGAAGGGTCCGAGAGACCCAGTACTTC.

Ten or more counts support this clonotype. This sequence joins TRBV12-3 or TRBV12-4 and TRBJ2-3, with 10 bases that match TRBD2. The CDR3 consists of 14 residues. Losses at the gene ends were 8 bases for V and 5 bases for J; bases not matched to a gene: 7. The CDR3 DNA sequence: TGTGCCAGCCGACTAGCGGGCCTCCTAGATACGCAGTATTTT. It codes for CASRLAGLLDTQYF.

This clonotype was observed a few times. For the CDR3, the DNA is TGTGCCATCTCCAGGGGTTTGGCAGATACGCAGTATTTT. Its protein product is CAISRGLADTQYF. The rearrangement uses TRBV24-1 and TRBJ2-3; a weak D match, TRBD1 (6 bases). Per the germline V gene, CDR1 is KGHDR and CDR2 is SFDVKD. The CDR3 contains 13 residues. V lost 11 bases and J 4 bases, leaving 15 bases between the germline ends.

The sample holds a few counts of this clonotype. J is TRBJ2-6 and V is TRBV24-1, with a weak D call TRBD1 (5 bases). The germline V gene has CDR1 KGHDR and CDR2 SFDVKD. Deletions cut 1 base from V and 4 bases from J, with 13 bases between. The CDR3 has 17 amino acids. As DNA, the CDR3 is TGTGCCACCAGTGATTTCGCAGGGCCTAAGGGGGCCAACGTCCTGACTTTC. Protein product: CATSDFAGPKGANVLTF.

The V and J genes are TRBV7-9 and TRBJ1-1; D perhaps matches TRBD1 (5 bases). Germline CDR1 is SEHNR and CDR2 is FQNEAQ (reference sequence). This CDR3 has 12 residues. V gave up 1 base and J gave up 12 bases, with 12 bases separating them. CDR3 in DNA: TGTGCCAGCAGCTTAGACCCAGGGAGAACTTTCTTT. Translating it yields CASSLDPGRTFF.

This clonotype turned up a few times. V is TRBV12-3 or TRBV12-4 and J is TRBJ2-1, with TRBD1 as a possible D gene (6 bases). The CDR3 is 14 residues long. V gave up 1 base and J gave up 5 bases, with 9 bases separating them. The CDR3 spells CASSLGTAHNEQFF. In nucleotides, the CDR3 is TGTGCCAGCAGTTTAGGGACAGCACACAATGAGCAGTTCTTC.

In this sample, this clonotype turned up a few times. The chain joins TRBV14 to TRBJ1-6; the D gene is possibly TRBD1 (5 bases). This CDR3 is built from 16 residues. V shed 4 bases and J shed 3 bases, with 13 bases lying between them. Per the germline V gene, CDR1 is SGHDN and CDR2 is FVKESK. In DNA form, the CDR3 reads TGTGCCAGCAGCCGGGGCCCCGTTCTCTATAATTCACCCCTCCACTTT. Its translation is CASSRGPVLYNSPLHF. Full variable domain (missing parts from reference TRBV14 and TRBJ1-6): EAGVTQFPSHSVIEKGQTVTLRCDPISGHDNLYWYRRVMGKEIKFLLHFVKESKQDESGMPNNRFLAERTGGTYSTLKVQPAELEDSGVYFCASSRGPVLYNSPLHFGNGTRLTVT.

The chain couples TRBV9 to TRBJ1-3, with D maybe TRBD1 (5 bases). V lost 6 bases and J lost 1, with 17 bases in between. Germline CDR1 SGDLS, CDR2 YYNGEE. The CDR3 covers 16 residues. In DNA form, the CDR3 reads TGTGCCAGCATTCCCGACAGAGCGGATTCTGGAAACACCATATATTTT. Amino acid sequence: CASIPDRADSGNTIYF.

V and J are TRBV7-3 and TRBJ2-1, with 9 bases that match TRBD2. V was clipped by 6 bases and J by 0 bases; unmatched bases: 9. The germline gives CDR1 SGHTA, CDR2 FQGTGA. The CDR3 has 17 residues. The CDR3 sequence is CASSPSRGRDSYNEQFF. The CDR3 DNA reads TGTGCCAGCAGTCCAAGCCGCGGGAGGGACTCCTACAATGAGCAGTTCTTC.

The rearrangement links TRBV28 to TRBJ1-5; D is possibly TRBD1 (6 bases). This CDR3 contains 19 residues. Trimming cost V 3 bases and J 0 bases, with 21 bases left between them. Germline CDR1 and CDR2: MDHEN and SYDVKM. CDR3 bases: TGTGCCAGCAGTTTTGGAAACAGGGCTAAGGGTTATAGCAATCAGCCCCAGCATTTT. It yields the protein CASSFGNRAKGYSNQPQHF.

This clonotype was detected a few times. The rearrangement uses TRBV7-8 and TRBJ2-1; TRBD2 is a possible D gene (5 bases). Germline CDR1 and CDR2: SGHVS and FQNEAQ. The CDR3 sequence is 15 residues long. V was trimmed by 3 bases and J by 4 bases, leaving 13 bases between them. CDR3 bases: TGTGCCAGCAGCTTTGTAGCCCTAGCTTACAATGAGCAGTTCTTC. Amino acid sequence: CASSFVALAYNEQFF.

This clonotype was seen only a few times. Here the CDR3 reads CASSYSRAVTDEQYF. In nucleotides, the CDR3 is TGTGCCAGCAGTTACTCGAGGGCAGTCACGGACGAGCAGTACTTC. The chain joins TRBV6-6 to TRBJ2-7; TRBD2 might be the D (5 bases). V lost 0 bases and J 5 bases, leaving 14 bases between the germline ends. Germline values: CDR1 MNHNY, CDR2 SVGAGI (reference sequence). The CDR3 is 15 amino acids.

A few counts support this clonotype. This chain links TRBV5-1 with TRBJ2-6; 8 nucleotides line up with TRBD1. This CDR3 has 15 residues. With V trimmed by 4 bases and J by 0 bases, 0 bases remained unmatched. Per the germline V gene, CDR1 is SGHRS and CDR2 is YFSETQ. CDR3 coding DNA: TGCGCCAGCAGCGGACAGGGCTCTGGGGCCAACGTCCTGACTTTC. Amino acids: CASSGQGSGANVLTF.

Only a few counts were recorded for this clonotype. The CDR3 reads CSAPGLNYEQYF. CDR3 nucleotides: TGCAGTGCCCCGGGACTAAACTACGAGCAGTACTTC. The chain links TRBV20-1 to TRBJ2-7; 7 bases match TRBD2. CDR1 is DFQATT, CDR2 SNEGSKA, per germline (reference sequence). V was clipped by 6 bases and J by 3 bases; unmatched bases: 5. The CDR3 runs 12 residues.

This clonotype occurred once. A much larger clone sits a single nucleotide away, making a read error possible. No conserved phenylalanine or tryptophan is present at the end of the CDR3, so a read error is the likely explanation. This chain uses TRBV6-6 with TRBJ1-2, with 8 bases aligning to TRBD1. This CDR3 region has 16 residues. V trimming: 6 bases; J trimming: 0 bases; junction bases outside the gene matches: 9. Germline V gene sequence: CDR1 MNHNY, CDR2 SVGAGI (reference sequence). The CDR3 loop reads CASSSNGQGPNYGYTL. The CDR3 DNA reads as TGTGCCAGCAGCTCAAATGGACAGGGTCCTAACTATGGCTACACCTTA.

This clonotype has only a few counts. The chain has TRBV2 and TRBJ2-3; 11 positions agree with TRBD2. Looked up from germline, CDR1 is SNHLY and CDR2 is FYNNEI. With 4 bases clipped from V and 4 bases from J, the junction kept 4 bases outside the gene matches. CDR3 length: 15 amino acids. The CDR3 DNA is TGTGCCAGCAGTGTCCTAGCGGGGGGCCCAGATACGCAGTATTTT. Amino acid sequence: CASSVLAGGPDTQYF. Together with reference TRBV2 and TRBJ2-3, the CDR3 gives the full variable domain: EPEVTQTPSHQVTQMGQEVILRCVPISNHLYFYWYRQILGQKVEFLVSFYNNEISEKSEIFDDQFSVERPDGSNFTLKIRSTKLEDSAMYFCASSVLAGGPDTQYFGPGTRLTVL.

This clonotype was observed a handful of times. The rearrangement links TRBV12-3 or TRBV12-4 to TRBJ1-2; D call uncertain. V shed 7 bases and J shed 2 bases, with 17 bases lying between them. The CDR3 sequence is 15 residues long. This CDR3 reads CASTEERSANYGYTF. As DNA, the CDR3 is TGTGCCAGCACCGAGGAGAGGTCGGCCAACTATGGCTACACCTTC.

The chain joins TRBV2 to TRBJ2-5, with D possibly TRBD1 on 6 matching bases. The germline V gene has CDR1 SNHLY and CDR2 FYNNEI. Trimming took 8 bases from V and 1 from J, leaving 11 bases between them. CDR3 length: 13 amino acids. In DNA form, the CDR3 reads TGTGCCAGCTGGGGACACTTCCAAGAGACCCAGTACTTC. Translated: CASWGHFQETQYF.

CDR3 DNA: TGTGCCAGCAGTAAAGGACAGGGTCGCAATGAGCAGTTCTTC. It specifies CASSKGQGRNEQFF. The V and J genes are TRBV2 and TRBJ2-1, with 8 bases identical to TRBD1. The V and J ends lost 5 bases and 6 bases, in that order; junction bases with no gene match: 6. Looked up from germline, CDR1 is SNHLY and CDR2 is FYNNEI. The CDR3 runs 14 residues.

This clonotype showed up just a few times. CDR3 sequence: CATSPSGGEAFF. DNA of the CDR3: TGTGCCACCAGCCCCTCCGGGGGTGAAGCTTTCTTT. The rearrangement joins TRBV24-1 to TRBJ1-1; possibly TRBD1 for D (5 bases). In germline, CDR1 is KGHDR, CDR2 SFDVKD. CDR3 length equals 12 residues. With 7 bases removed from V and 7 bases from J, the gap between germline ends came to 12 bases.